This note documents a single T cell receptor beta chain sequence. The antigen this receptor binds is unknown. The record has no base qualities; no much larger clone is one base away. These data are taken from a study of shared T cell receptors in the human thymus (dated by TCRdb to 2020 to 2022). Regarding the complete study: The study investigated the way shared, self-reactive T-cell receptor alpha chains are produced in the human thymus.

The library was prepared using the immunoSEQ multiplex PCR assay. TCRdb retrieved this table from immuneACCESS and kept in-frame rearrangements only. Not all clones are present; in checked studies, unresolved V genes account for under half, and no reason is known for the remainder. The sample table holds 450,000 to 650,000 clones, of which 78% were seen once. The ten largest make up about 0.013% of the sample. From the cysteine up to the phenylalanine, the CDR3 has a length of 18 residues. The retained sequence is limited to the CDR3, 54 bases, with the frame set at the first base. Via the germline V gene, CDR1 is KGHSH and CDR2 LQKENI. The junction carries 17 bases between V and J, which are trimmed by 2 bases and 0 bases respectively. The sample was also linked to a second study, of human thymus T cells. Reported in the second study: Donors were immunologically healthy infants undergoing open corrective cardiac surgery for congenital heart defects in Finland. Thymus tissue was collected as surgical resects that were removed during corrective cardiac surgery. Usage of V and J gene segments appeared to be biased in both the thymic and the peripheral blood repertoires. The related research reported highly overlapping thymic TCR repertoires among unrelated individuals. The study characterized TCR alpha and beta repertoires from under 10 infant thymus samples and a few related peripheral blood samples. The infant donors were about 6 to 244 days old, and the cohort included several males and two females. After being mechanically released from the tissue, thymocytes were kept at -70 degrees C in pellets of about 8.5-32 million cells. A QIAsymphony instrument was used to extract genomic DNA from the frozen cell pellets. TCRB and TCRAD loci were amplified from a standardized quantity of quality-controlled genomic DNA using the immunoSEQ multiplex PCR assay. The amplicons spanned the V(D)J region and were long enough to cover the CDR3 and allow V and J genes to be identified. Through the commercial immunoSEQ service, the amplicons were sequenced on an Illumina platform. Primer bias and sequencing errors were corrected as previously described, and TCRAD and TCRB definitions were based on the IMGT database. Analysis of the repertoires was done with immunoSEQ Analyzer 3.0 and VDJTools and included basic statistics, V/J segment usage, diversity estimates, rarefaction and pairwise overlap. To estimate diversity, the Chao1, ChaoE, Efron-Thisted, Shannon and inverse Simpson indices were applied, and diversity was also estimated on datasets down-sampled to the smallest sample. Repertoire overlap was assessed by strict matching of CDR3 nucleotide sequence, V gene and J gene, and clustering was done by Jaccard-based multidimensional scaling. On average, thymus samples yielded some 810,000 unique TCRB clonotypes, whereas blood samples yielded roughly 80,000.

The source material was thymocytes. The chain joins TRBV18 to TRBJ1-5; the D segment could be TRBD1, given 6 matching bases. The TCR was taken from a boy in the first two years of life with a congenital heart defect. Donor details come from another sample of the same person, matched by shared clones. The CDR3 protein is CASSPWSGTPYSNQPQHF. Read as DNA, the sequence is TGTGCCAGCTCACCATGGTCGGGGACACCTTATAGCAATCAGCCCCAGCATTTT.